A selection of T cell receptor beta chains follows, all from one sample in a study of T cell repertoires in cytomegalovirus infection. For these receptors, no antigen is known. TCRdb ran MiXCR on the reads and lists one entry per CDR3 protein. The profile shows about 310,000 distinct CDR3 sequences, approximately 25% of them singletons. Sample: cultured PBMCs, taken from culture after CMV antigen stimulation. These receptors were taken from a human donor in good health (CMV status not recorded). Some clones in this sample may be carry-over from other donors' samples. CDR3s include the opening cysteine and the closing phenylalanine or tryptophan. D genes are given only for firm matches. Clone sizes are given selectively: once, few, many, or a class where the clone is expanded.

cdr3_aa cdr3_nt clone_size j_call v_call d_call
CASSPSVWDQPQHF TGTGCCAGCAGTCCCAGTGTGTGGGATCAGCCCCAGCATTTT . TRBJ1-5 TRBV12-3/TRBV12-4 .
CASSQDLGGGVGGYTF TGCGCCAGCAGCCAAGACCTAGGGGGGGGCGTGGGAGGCTACACCTTC few TRBJ1-2 TRBV4-1 .
CASSRRQANYGYTF TGTGCCAGCAGCCGACGACAGGCCAACTATGGCTACACCTTC many TRBJ1-2 TRBV7-2 .
CASSMSENQPQHF TGCGCCAGCAGCATGAGCGAGAATCAGCCCCAGCATTTT . TRBJ1-5 TRBV5-1 .
CASSLVVTGGSGETQYF TGTGCCAGCAGCTTAGTAGTGACAGGGGGCTCGGGGGAGACCCAGTACTTC many TRBJ2-5 TRBV7-2 TRBD1
CASSPSSSGANVLTF TGTGCCAGCAGCCCCAGCTCCTCTGGGGCCAACGTCCTGACTTTC many TRBJ2-6 TRBV7-3 .
CASSRGSGNTEAFF TGTGCCAGCAGCAGGGGTTCTGGGAACACTGAAGCTTTCTTT . TRBJ1-1 TRBV3-1 .
CASTLGGYGYTF TGTGCCAGCACTCTCGGCGGCTATGGCTACACCTTC . TRBJ1-2 TRBV11-2 .
CSVYTRTSGNYEQYF TGCAGCGTTTATACGAGGACTAGCGGAAACTACGAGCAGTACTTC . TRBJ2-7 TRBV29-1 TRBD2
CASSPAVDGYTF TGTGCCAGCAGCCCGGCCGTGGATGGCTACACCTTC . TRBJ1-2 TRBV6-6 .
CASTLAGVETQYF TGTGCCAGCACCCTAGCGGGAGTGGAGACCCAGTACTTC few TRBJ2-5 TRBV5-4 TRBD2
CASSPGTGRAPLHF TGTGCCAGCAGCCCCGGGACCGGGAGGGCACCCCTCCACTTT . TRBJ1-6 TRBV7-6 .
CASIETSGNNEQFF TGTGCCAGTATCGAGACTAGCGGTAACAATGAGCAGTTCTTC few TRBJ2-1 TRBV19 TRBD2
CASEGFKGTEAFF TGTGCCAGCGAAGGATTCAAAGGGACTGAAGCTTTCTTT . TRBJ1-1 TRBV7-9 .
CASSSSAGSTDTQYF TGTGCCAGCAGCTCCTCGGCGGGGAGCACAGATACGCAGTATTTT many TRBJ2-3 TRBV7-2 .
CASSIGAGNTDTQYF TGCGCCAGCAGCATCGGGGCGGGGAACACAGATACGCAGTATTTT few TRBJ2-3 TRBV5-1 .
CASTQGGVRTEAFF TGTGCCAGCACCCAAGGGGGAGTACGAACTGAAGCTTTCTTT . TRBJ1-1 TRBV6-1 .
CASSLAMALAGVGEQFF TGTGCCAGCAGCTTAGCTATGGCCCTAGCGGGAGTTGGTGAGCAGTTCTTC many TRBJ2-1 TRBV7-8 TRBD2
CSALDAETQYF TGCAGTGCCCTTGACGCAGAGACCCAGTACTTC . TRBJ2-5 TRBV20-1 .
CASSEGASGLNEQFF TGCGCCAGCAGTGAGGGAGCTTCGGGTCTGAATGAGCAGTTCTTC few TRBJ2-1 TRBV10-1 .
CASSVQGRGTGELFF TGTGCCAGCAGCGTTCAGGGACGTGGCACCGGGGAGCTGTTTTTT few TRBJ2-2 TRBV7-6 .
CASSLRGTADTGELFF TGTGCCAGCAGCTTAAGGGGTACGGCGGACACCGGGGAGCTGTTTTTT few TRBJ2-2 TRBV7-3 .
CASSGIMASVYNEQFF TGTGCCAGCAGCGGAATTATGGCTAGCGTCTACAATGAGCAGTTCTTC . TRBJ2-1 TRBV7-8 .
CASSPTNRELIF TGTGCCAGCAGTCCGACGAACAGGGAATTGATCTTC few TRBJ2-4 TRBV27 .
CASRIGRANQPQHF TGTGCCAGCAGGATCGGACGGGCCAATCAGCCCCAGCATTTT . TRBJ1-5 TRBV7-9 .
CASSQDEGGPPYNEQFF TGTGCCAGCAGCCAAGATGAGGGAGGGCCCCCTTACAATGAGCAGTTCTTC many TRBJ2-1 TRBV4-2 TRBD2
CASSIAKAGNQPQHF TGTGCCAGTAGTATAGCGAAGGCAGGCAATCAGCCCCAGCATTTT . TRBJ1-5 TRBV19 .
CASSPRTPSTGELFF TGTGCCAGCAGCCCCCGGACCCCATCCACCGGGGAGCTGTTTTTT few TRBJ2-2 TRBV5-4 .
CASSPHDKSYEQYF TGTGCCAGCAGCCCCCATGACAAGTCCTACGAGCAGTACTTC . TRBJ2-7 TRBV7-9 .
CASRRQAGELFF TGTGCCAGCAGGCGACAGGCCGGGGAGCTGTTTTTT few TRBJ2-2 TRBV12-3/TRBV12-4 .
CASSFLAGGPHGDTQYF TGTGCCAGCAGCTTTCTAGCGGGAGGGCCCCACGGGGATACGCAGTATTTT many TRBJ2-3 TRBV7-2 TRBD2
CASSLGGGADTQYF TGTGCCAGCAGCTTGGGAGGGGGGGCAGATACGCAGTATTTT many TRBJ2-3 TRBV7-2 .
CASNALEGGGLYNEQFF TGTGCCAGTAACGCACTGGAGGGGGGGGGCCTCTACAATGAGCAGTTCTTC . TRBJ2-1 TRBV19 .
CSARQRAGAGEQFF TGCAGTGCTAGACAACGGGCGGGAGCGGGTGAGCAGTTCTTC few TRBJ2-1 TRBV20-1 TRBD2
CASTPRGGHEQYF TGTGCCAGCACCCCCCGCGGGGGCCACGAGCAGTACTTC . TRBJ2-7 TRBV6-5 .
CASSLERPQETQYF TGTGCCAGCAGCTTGGAGCGACCCCAAGAGACCCAGTACTTC . TRBJ2-5 TRBV5-4 .
CASSLRTSGGYNEQFF TGTGCCAGCAGCTTGAGGACTAGCGGGGGATACAATGAGCAGTTCTTC many TRBJ2-1 TRBV7-2 TRBD2
CASSPLVGTTDTQYF TGTGCCAGCAGTCCCCTGGTCGGAACCACAGATACGCAGTATTTT few TRBJ2-3 TRBV14 .
CSAAYLTLYNEQFF TGCAGTGCTGCCTATTTGACTTTGTACAATGAGCAGTTCTTC few TRBJ2-1 TRBV20-1 .
CASSLTGLRGQETQYF TGTGCCAGCAGCCTCACGGGACTGCGGGGACAAGAGACCCAGTACTTC many TRBJ2-5 TRBV7-9 .
CASSSSAGAGETQYF TGTGCCAGCAGCTCCTCCGCGGGAGCGGGGGAGACCCAGTACTTC few TRBJ2-5 TRBV3-1 TRBD2
CSVEGRESYNEQFF TGCAGCGTTGAAGGCAGGGAATCTTACAATGAGCAGTTCTTC . TRBJ2-1 TRBV29-1 .
CASSYPGTANYGYTF TGTGCCAGCAGTTACCCCGGGACAGCTAACTATGGCTACACCTTC . TRBJ1-2 TRBV6-6 TRBD1
CASRLAGNYEQYF TGTGCCAGCAGACTAGCGGGGAATTACGAGCAGTACTTC . TRBJ2-7 TRBV6-6 TRBD2
CASSLYRGRMVAKNIQYF TGTGCCAGCAGCTTATATCGTGGGAGGATGGTGGCCAAAAACATTCAGTACTTC many TRBJ2-4 TRBV7-2 .
CASSTGTRPYNEQFF TGTGCCAGCAGCACCGGGACTAGACCCTACAATGAGCAGTTCTTC . TRBJ2-1 TRBV12-3/TRBV12-4 TRBD2